This T cell receptor (beta chain) was captured in a study of shared clonotypes between healthy human individuals (TCRdb year 2020). Background for the entire study: The cohort comprised a couple of women and three men aged 18 to 49 years. For each donor, CD4 naive and CD4 memory were each given three plates, CD8 naive was given two plates, and CD8 memory was given one plate. Blood TCR repertoires of about five healthy adults were deeply sequenced to estimate repertoire size and the extent of clonotype sharing between individuals. Different laboratories and diverse techniques were used to prepare libraries and sequence TCR repertoires, to increase sequencing depth and limit assay-specific biases. Each donor's leukapheresis produced roughly between roughly 0.85 and 9 billion PBMCs.

The donors were healthy, HIV-negative adults with no recently reported acute infections or vaccinations. Every donor was a Caucasian adult residing in Nashville, Tennessee, USA. CD4+ T cells were enriched through magnetic negative selection, after which naive cells were positively selected on CD45RA and the remaining negative fraction served as the memory subset. Blood was collected by leukapheresis, and PBMCs were isolated by Ficoll-Histopaque density gradient centrifugation and then cryopreserved in liquid nitrogen vapor phase. Analytical flow cytometry was used to check the purity and quantity of every magnetically sorted T cell population. Each sorted fraction had its genomic DNA isolated and then quantified by UV absorbance on a Nanodrop 2000c. About this clone itself: It lacks a known antigen. The sample holds no much larger clone one base away, and base qualities are not on file.

The full study reports these points: Compared with non-shared clonotypes, the clonotypes found in all four sorted-subset donors had higher generation probabilities. Pairwise subsampling indicated that sequencing depth was expected to affect the degree of clonotype sharing among donors. Sampling was restricted to blood, and TCR repertoires in tissue are likely to differ from TCR repertoires in blood. Across a few donors, roughly 5.1% of naive CD4, roughly 3.5% of naive CD8, 2.3% of memory CD4, and around 0.4% of memory CD8 clonotypes were shared. The small number of donors limited the genetic and exposure-history diversity represented. Estimated clonotype richness was generally larger for naive than for memory subsets. Incomplete sequencing was indicated by rarefaction of sorted-subset datasets, despite the large sequencing depth.

Its CDR3 holds 14 amino acids, cysteine through phenylalanine. The DNA shown is the 42-base CDR3, in frame from base 1. CDR1 and CDR2 are drawn from the germline V gene: SNHLY, FYNNEI. V is cut back by 7 bases and J by 0 bases, with 6 bases in the junction unmatched. TCR CDR3 regions were amplified from genomic DNA by multiplex PCR using the deep immunoSEQ assay. Extracted genomic DNA from each cell subset was spread evenly across all wells of several immunoSEQ 96-well plates, with each plate serving as a replicate. For sorted subsets, each replicate PCR was loaded with approximately 0.2 ug genomic DNA, equivalent to roughly 30,000 T cell genomes. Purified libraries were quantified with a Qubit 3.0 fluorometer, sized on a Bioanalyzer 2100, and re-quantified with the KAPA Library Quantification kit. Every immunoSEQ 96-well plate was sequenced on a dedicated single-read 150-cycle Illumina NextSeq 550 flow cell. Per the original workflow: Because the immunoSEQ output held only junctional sequences and lacked quality scores, the filtering could not match the filtering applied to full-length reads. Sequences were annotated with PyIR, a Python wrapper for IgBLAST v1.9, using IMGT germline references to assign V/J genes and CDR3. Reads with weak V/J assignments (E-value above 1e-6), missing CDR3, stop codons, out-of-frame junctions, or ambiguous translated residues were removed. V3J clonotypes were defined by identical inferred V gene, J gene, and CDR3 amino acid sequence. The percentage overlap between two repertoires was calculated by dividing the number of shared unique clonotypes by the size of the smaller repertoire. Richness of each repertoire was evaluated using RTK rarefaction, the Chao1 estimator, and Recon v2.1 estimates of unobserved clonotypes. Generation probabilities for all TCRbeta clonotypes obtained by the gDNA method from a handful of donors were computed using OLGA. The table comes from immuneACCESS by way of TCRdb, which keeps in-frame sequences with V and J called. Part of the clones is missing from these tables; in studies checked, under half for an unresolved V gene and the rest for unknown reasons. The DNA gave D and trimming, while V, J and clone size come from that table. Counted in this sample were 2 million to 3 million clones; approximately 94% of them appeared once. About 0.34% of the sample lies in the top ten.

The source material was naive CD4+ T cells from PBMCs. The sample's cell subset or site label is to be understood as: CD45RA+ positively selected. In this chain, TRBV2 is recombined with TRBJ2-7, with 7 central nucleotides matching TRBD1. The receptor was isolated from a man aged 18-30 years in good health. Some clones in this sample may be carry-over from other donors' samples. CDR3 loop: CASTGDSVSYEQYF. The DNA sequence is TGTGCCAGCACCGGGGACAGCGTCTCCTACGAGCAGTACTTC.